A selection of T cell receptor beta chains follows, all from one sample in a study of blood T cell repertoires in COVID-19. Libraries were prepared by immunoSEQ multiplex PCR; TCRdb keeps only in-frame clonotypes and omits some of them. Among about 270,000 clones listed, approximately 89% were seen once. Input material: peripheral blood. The origin of the receptors is a man aged 35 to 55 who had recovered from COVID-19. Both conserved end residues are part of each CDR3. The order of the fields is D gene, V gene, clone size, J gene, CDR3 DNA, CDR3 protein. D genes are given only for firm matches. Not all rows give a size; the values are once, few, many and, for expanded clones, a class.

D gene: .
V gene: TRBV6-5
clone size: .
J gene: TRBJ1-2
CDR3 DNA: TGTGCCAGCAGAGCCGGGACTTTGAACTATGGCTACACCTTC
CDR3 protein: CASRAGTLNYGYTF

D gene: .
V gene: TRBV2
clone size: .
J gene: TRBJ1-2
CDR3 DNA: TGTGCCAGCTTTCGGGGTGCCTATAACTATGGCTACACCTTC
CDR3 protein: CASFRGAYNYGYTF

D gene: .
V gene: TRBV7-9
clone size: .
J gene: TRBJ2-7
CDR3 DNA: TGTGCCAGCAGCTTACCCCCGGGGTACGAGCAGTACTTC
CDR3 protein: CASSLPPGYEQYF

D gene: TRBD2
V gene: TRBV28
clone size: few
J gene: TRBJ2-1
CDR3 DNA: TGTGCCAGCGCATTAAGGGCTAGCGGGAGGGGGAGGGATGAGCAGTTCTTC
CDR3 protein: CASALRASGRGRDEQFF

D gene: .
V gene: TRBV12-3/TRBV12-4
clone size: .
J gene: TRBJ2-1
CDR3 DNA: TGTGCCAGCAGTTTAGGGGGGCGGGTACAGTTCTTC
CDR3 protein: CASSLGGRVQFF

D gene: .
V gene: TRBV27
clone size: few
J gene: TRBJ1-1
CDR3 DNA: TGTGCCAGCAGTCGTTCGGCGGGGTGGGAAGCTTTCTTT
CDR3 protein: CASSRSAGWEAFF

D gene: TRBD2
V gene: TRBV28
clone size: .
J gene: TRBJ2-3
CDR3 DNA: TGTGCCAGTCGCGGGGGGAATACGCAGTATTTT
CDR3 protein: CASRGGNTQYF

D gene: .
V gene: TRBV5-6
clone size: .
J gene: TRBJ1-2
CDR3 DNA: TGTGCCAGCAGCGAAACAGGAGCTAACTATGGCTACACCTTC
CDR3 protein: CASSETGANYGYTF

D gene: TRBD1
V gene: TRBV6-5
clone size: .
J gene: TRBJ1-6
CDR3 DNA: TGTGCCAGCAGGATCCGACAGGGGATTGATTCACCCCTCCACTTT
CDR3 protein: CASRIRQGIDSPLHF

D gene: TRBD1
V gene: TRBV27
clone size: .
J gene: TRBJ1-2
CDR3 DNA: TGTGCCAGCAGTCCGACAGGGAACTATGGCTACACCTTC
CDR3 protein: CASSPTGNYGYTF

D gene: TRBD1
V gene: TRBV7-6
clone size: .
J gene: TRBJ2-2
CDR3 DNA: TGTGCCAGCAGACTGGGTGGACAGGTTGGGGCCGGGGAGCTGTTTTTT
CDR3 protein: CASRLGGQVGAGELFF

D gene: .
V gene: TRBV4-1
clone size: .
J gene: TRBJ1-2
CDR3 DNA: TGCGCCAGCAGCCAAGAAGGGACACAAGTCTATGGCTACACCTTC
CDR3 protein: CASSQEGTQVYGYTF

D gene: TRBD2
V gene: TRBV10-1
clone size: many
J gene: TRBJ2-3
CDR3 DNA: TGCGCCAGCAGTGAGTCGTGGGGCGGGGGGGCTGAAACAGATACGCAGTATTTT
CDR3 protein: CASSESWGGGAETDTQYF

D gene: .
V gene: TRBV6-5
clone size: .
J gene: TRBJ2-3
CDR3 DNA: TGTGCCAGCGTGGATGTGGCAGGCTCAGATACGCAGTATTTT
CDR3 protein: CASVDVAGSDTQYF

D gene: .
V gene: TRBV19
clone size: .
J gene: TRBJ1-1
CDR3 DNA: TGTGCCACCGCACCGGGACTCCCGGGAACTGAAGCTTTCTTT
CDR3 protein: CATAPGLPGTEAFF

D gene: TRBD2
V gene: TRBV11-1
clone size: .
J gene: TRBJ2-7
CDR3 DNA: TGTGCCAGCAGCTTAGTTAGCGGGAGAGTGTACGAGCAGTACTTC
CDR3 protein: CASSLVSGRVYEQYF

D gene: .
V gene: TRBV5-4
clone size: .
J gene: TRBJ2-3
CDR3 DNA: TGTGCCAGCAGCTTCTTTAACGGAGATACGCAGTATTTT
CDR3 protein: CASSFFNGDTQYF

D gene: .
V gene: TRBV27
clone size: .
J gene: TRBJ1-1
CDR3 DNA: TGTGCCAGCAGTTTACGGGGACACGGACTTTCCAGGGACACTGAAGCTTTCTTT
CDR3 protein: CASSLRGHGLSRDTEAFF

D gene: TRBD1
V gene: TRBV5-8
clone size: few
J gene: TRBJ1-2
CDR3 DNA: TGTGCCAGCAGCTCTCGGACAGGGGAAGGCTACACCTTC
CDR3 protein: CASSSRTGEGYTF

D gene: .
V gene: TRBV21-1
clone size: .
J gene: TRBJ1-5
CDR3 DNA: TGTGCCAGCAGCAAGAGAGAGAGACAGAGGTCCTCGTATAGCAATCAGCCCCAGCATTTT
CDR3 protein: CASSKRERQRSSYSNQPQHF

D gene: .
V gene: TRBV5-3
clone size: .
J gene: TRBJ2-7
CDR3 DNA: TGTGCCAGAAGCTTGGGCAGGGCCTACGAGCAGTACTTC
CDR3 protein: CARSLGRAYEQYF

D gene: .
V gene: TRBV23-1
clone size: .
J gene: TRBJ1-2
CDR3 DNA: TGCGCCAGCAGTCAATCGGCCGAGGGATCCGCTAACTATGGCTACACCTTC
CDR3 protein: CASSQSAEGSANYGYTF

D gene: .
V gene: TRBV9
clone size: once
J gene: TRBJ1-2
CDR3 DNA: TGTGCCAGCAGCGTAGGAGGGGGAAACTATGGCTACACCTTC
CDR3 protein: CASSVGGGNYGYTF

D gene: .
V gene: TRBV5-1
clone size: .
J gene: TRBJ1-4
CDR3 DNA: TGCGCCAGCAGCTACAGTGCAACTAATGAAAAACTGTTTTTT
CDR3 protein: CASSYSATNEKLFF

D gene: .
V gene: TRBV7-9
clone size: .
J gene: TRBJ1-1
CDR3 DNA: TGTGCCAGCAGCTTAGAATTGATCAGGGCTGACACTGAAGCTTTCTTT
CDR3 protein: CASSLELIRADTEAFF

D gene: .
V gene: TRBV7-9
clone size: .
J gene: TRBJ2-3
CDR3 DNA: TGTGCCAGCAGCTTGCATACACATACGCAGTATTTT
CDR3 protein: CASSLHTHTQYF

D gene: .
V gene: TRBV27
clone size: .
J gene: TRBJ2-7
CDR3 DNA: TGTGCCAGCCACGGATTGGGAGATGGCTACGAGCAGTACTTC
CDR3 protein: CASHGLGDGYEQYF

D gene: .
V gene: TRBV30
clone size: .
J gene: TRBJ1-1
CDR3 DNA: TGTGCCTGGAGTGTACAGGGCCTCACTGAAGCTTTCTTT
CDR3 protein: CAWSVQGLTEAFF